This T cell receptor beta chain stems from a study of blood T cell repertoires in COVID-19. At the level of the study: Samples of COVID-19 (acute and convalescent) were obtained from the United States, Italy and Spain. In each case, the material was cDNA or gDNA derived from T cells, B-cell-depleted T cells, or PBMCs.

V was pared by 5 bases and J by 1 base, with 9 bases of the junction left unmatched. Germline assignment: CDR1 MRHNA and CDR2 SNTAGT. CDR3 length equals 16 residues. Methods used by the authors: How many nucleated cells were present was estimated from reference gene primer amplification. TCRdb's table, derived via immunoSEQ multiplex PCR, lists solely in-frame clones and lacks some. V, J and clone size derive from that table, while D and trimming were established from the DNA sequence. The table includes 160,000 or so clones, approximately 87% detected once. Patients of the Seattle cohort, enrolled during active infection, were followed longitudinally.

The origin of this receptor is a woman aged 70 to 79 with COVID-19, enrolled during active disease. The sequencing input was peripheral blood. The chain combines TRBV6-4 with TRBJ1-1, with 8 bases fitting TRBD1. CDR3 sequence (DNA): TGTGCCAGCAGTCCCGGACAGGGACGGTCGAACACTGAAGCTTTCTTT. Its protein is CASSPGQGRSNTEAFF.